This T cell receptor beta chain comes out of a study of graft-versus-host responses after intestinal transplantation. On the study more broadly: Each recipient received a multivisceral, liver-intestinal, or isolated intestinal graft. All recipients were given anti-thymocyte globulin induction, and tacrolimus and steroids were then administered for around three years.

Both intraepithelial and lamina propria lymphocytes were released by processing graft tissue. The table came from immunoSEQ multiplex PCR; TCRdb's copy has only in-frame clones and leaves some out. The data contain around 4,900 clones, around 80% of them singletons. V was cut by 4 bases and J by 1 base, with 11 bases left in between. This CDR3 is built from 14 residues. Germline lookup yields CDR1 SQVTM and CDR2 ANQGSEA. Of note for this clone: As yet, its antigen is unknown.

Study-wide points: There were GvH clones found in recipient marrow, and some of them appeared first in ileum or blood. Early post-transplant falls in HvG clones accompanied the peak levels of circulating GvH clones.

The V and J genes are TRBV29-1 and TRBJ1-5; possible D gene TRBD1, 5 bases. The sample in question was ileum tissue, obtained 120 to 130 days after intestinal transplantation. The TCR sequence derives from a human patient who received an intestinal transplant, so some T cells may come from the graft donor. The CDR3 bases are TGCAGCGTTGCTATAGGGACCAGCAATCAGCCCCAGCATTTT. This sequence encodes CSVAIGTSNQPQHF.